The rows below give T cell receptor beta chains drawn from one sample of a study of blood T cell repertoires in COVID-19. The repertoire was sequenced with immunoSEQ multiplex PCR; TCRdb's copy has only in-frame clones and lacks some. This sample has 200,000 to 300,000 clones, with roughly nine tenths found just once. The specimen was peripheral blood. Receptors were obtained from a man aged 55 to 70 who had recovered from COVID-19. CDR3s include the opening cysteine and the closing phenylalanine or tryptophan. A D gene is named only where the DNA matches it firmly. Expanded clones are given a class, and other clones once, few, many or no size at all.

D | J | V | size | DNA | CDR3
. | TRBJ1-2 | TRBV6-1 | . | TGTGCCAGCAGTGAATCGGGGCAGGGGTTGAACTATGGCTACACCTTC | CASSESGQGLNYGYTF
. | TRBJ1-1 | TRBV14 | . | TGTGCCAGCAGCCACATTCTGGGGGGGCCGAACACTGAAGCTTTCTTT | CASSHILGGPNTEAFF
TRBD2 | TRBJ2-2 | TRBV7-3 | . | TGTGCCAGCAGACTTTTAGCGGGGGGAATCACCGGGGAGCTGTTTTTT | CASRLLAGGITGELFF
. | TRBJ1-2 | TRBV6-1 | . | TGTGCCAGCAGTGAACAGGGAACCTACACCTTC | CASSEQGTYTF
TRBD1 | TRBJ2-5 | TRBV24-1 | . | TGTGCCACCAGTGATGTAGGACAGGGCAGGGAGACCCAGTACTTC | CATSDVGQGRETQYF
TRBD1 | TRBJ2-1 | TRBV29-1 | few | TGCAGCGTTGACAGGACAGGGGTTGACAGTGAGCAGTTCTTC | CSVDRTGVDSEQFF
TRBD1 | TRBJ1-1 | TRBV24-1 | . | TGTGCCACCGGGAGGACAGGGAACAACACTGAAGCTTTCTTT | CATGRTGNNTEAFF
. | TRBJ2-7 | TRBV3-1/TRBV3-2 | . | TGTGCCAGCAGCCAAGAGACGGGGTCCAGCTCCTACGAGCAGTACTTC | CASSQETGSSSYEQYF
. | TRBJ2-1 | TRBV6-5 | . | TGTGCCACCCGACAGGATCCCCCCTCCTACAATGAGCAGTTCTTC | CATRQDPPSYNEQFF
. | TRBJ1-2 | TRBV5-1 | . | TGCGCCAGCACGGCCAGGGGACCTGATGGCTACACCTTC | CASTARGPDGYTF
. | TRBJ1-1 | TRBV19 | . | TGTGCCAGTAGTACCCGGGGGATTACTGAAGCTTTCTTT | CASSTRGITEAFF
. | TRBJ1-4 | TRBV4-2 | . | TGTGCCAGCAGCCAGAGCAGAGGTGAAAAACTGTTTTTT | CASSQSRGEKLFF
TRBD1 | TRBJ1-1 | TRBV5-1 | . | TGCGCCAGCAGCTCCGTGGTTCGGACAGGGCGGAACACTGAAGCTTTCTTT | CASSSVVRTGRNTEAFF
. | TRBJ2-6 | TRBV12-5 | . | TGTGCTAGTGGTTTCGGGAACTCTGGGGCCAACGTCCTGACTTTC | CASGFGNSGANVLTF
TRBD1 | TRBJ1-1 | TRBV29-1 | . | TGCAGCGGGGGACAGGGGGAAGGAACTGAAGCTTTCTTT | CSGGQGEGTEAFF
TRBD1 | TRBJ2-7 | TRBV19 | . | TGTGCCAGTAGCGGGACAGGGGGCTCCTACGAGCAGTACTTC | CASSGTGGSYEQYF
. | TRBJ1-1 | TRBV11-2 | . | TGTGCCAGCAGCCAAAACAGGGATACGGAAGCTTTCTTT | CASSQNRDTEAFF
. | TRBJ1-5 | TRBV7-2 | . | TGTGCCAGCAGCCTAGCCGGTGGTCAGCCCCAGCATTTT | CASSLAGGQPQHF
. | TRBJ2-3 | TRBV5-5 | . | TGTGCCAGCAGCTTGGCCTTTCAGGGGTACGATGGAGATACGCAGTATTTT | CASSLAFQGYDGDTQYF
. | TRBJ1-5 | TRBV19 | few | TGTGCCAGTCAGAGAATGGACAGAATCAATCAGCCCCAGCATTTT | CASQRMDRINQPQHF
TRBD1 | TRBJ1-4 | TRBV7-9 | . | TGTGCCAGCAGCTTAGAGGGGACAGAGGCTTTACACGAAAAACTGTTTTTT | CASSLEGTEALHEKLFF
. | TRBJ2-3 | TRBV5-1 | once | TGCGCCAGCAGCGTTTCTACAGATACGCAGTATTTT | CASSVSTDTQYF
. | TRBJ2-5 | TRBV6-6 | . | TGTGCCAGCCTCGGTTCTCGTCGGGGGTGGGTAGAGACCCAGTACTTC | CASLGSRRGWVETQYF
TRBD2 | TRBJ2-2 | TRBV11-1 | many | TGTGCCAGCAGCTTAAGGCGGGGGAGCGACACCGGGGAGCTGTTTTTT | CASSLRRGSDTGELFF
TRBD1 | TRBJ2-7 | TRBV6-1 | . | TGTGCCAGCAGTGAAGCATTAGACTGGCAGGGGGCTGACGAGCAGTACTTC | CASSEALDWQGADEQYF
. | TRBJ1-2 | TRBV3-1/TRBV3-2 | . | TGTGCCAGCAGCCCCGCGGAGGGACGGCCTGGAGCCTTC | CASSPAEGRPGAF
TRBD1 | TRBJ2-1 | TRBV7-3 | . | TGTGCCAGCAGCTTACAGGGACAGCTAAATCTCAATGAGCAGTTCTTC | CASSLQGQLNLNEQFF
TRBD1 | TRBJ2-4 | TRBV2 | . | TGTGCCAGAACGGGACAGGGATTAGCCAAAAACATTCAGTACTTC | CARTGQGLAKNIQYF
. | TRBJ1-1 | TRBV20-1 | . | TGCAGTGGCCGCAGTCAGACTGAAGCTTTCTTT | CSGRSQTEAFF
TRBD1 | TRBJ1-1 | TRBV5-1 | . | TGCGCCAGCAGCTCGACCAAAGTGGGACAGGGGAACACTGAAGCTTTCTTT | CASSSTKVGQGNTEAFF
. | TRBJ2-1 | TRBV2 | . | TGTGCCAGCACGAAGCGTGAGCAGTTCTTC | CASTKREQFF
TRBD2 | TRBJ2-3 | TRBV10-3 | once | TGTGCCATCAGTGAGTCCGGGACTAGCGGGGGAACCAGCACAGATACGCAGTATTTT | CAISESGTSGGTSTDTQYF
. | TRBJ2-1 | TRBV7-3 | . | TGTGCCAGCAGCTTACAGGGTCGCGAGCAGTTCTTC | CASSLQGREQFF
TRBD1 | TRBJ2-7 | TRBV15 | once | TGTGCCACCAGCAGCGGACAGGTGCGCTCCTACGAGCAGTACTTC | CATSSGQVRSYEQYF
TRBD1 | TRBJ2-7 | TRBV4-1 | . | TGCGCCAGCAGCCTGGGACAGGGTTCCTACGAGCAGTACTTC | CASSLGQGSYEQYF
. | TRBJ2-1 | TRBV7-9 | once | TGTGCCAGCAGCTCTGGCCTCCTCTCCTACAATGAGCAGTTCTTC | CASSSGLLSYNEQFF
. | TRBJ1-1 | TRBV6-5 | once | TGTGCCAGCAGTTACGGTGGTGACTCTGAAGCTTTCTTT | CASSYGGDSEAFF
. | TRBJ1-1 | TRBV6-5 | . | TGTGCCACAGGGATGACTAGGAACACTGAAGCTTTCTTT | CATGMTRNTEAFF
TRBD1 | TRBJ1-5 | TRBV18 | . | TGTGCCAGCTCGCGAGCAGACAGGGGCAGTCAGCCCCAGCATTTT | CASSRADRGSQPQHF
. | TRBJ1-1 | TRBV19 | . | TGTGCCAGTACCCTACAGGGCCCGAACACTGAAGCTTTCTTT | CASTLQGPNTEAFF
TRBD1 | TRBJ1-6 | TRBV18 | . | TGTGCCAGCTCACCCGGGACAGGGGTGTCACCCCTCCACTTT | CASSPGTGVSPLHF
TRBD2 | TRBJ2-1 | TRBV20-1 | . | TGCAGTGCTAGTTCGGCTAGCGGGGGGTGGTCCTACAATGAGCAGTTCTTC | CSASSASGGWSYNEQFF
. | TRBJ2-7 | TRBV7-9 | . | TGTGCCAGCAGCCCCCGGGCCCAGGGAGGAACGGGAGAGCAGTACTTC | CASSPRAQGGTGEQYF
TRBD1 | TRBJ1-2 | TRBV5-4 | . | TGTGCCAGCAGCTTGCCCGGGACAGTTGAGAACTATGGCTACACCTTC | CASSLPGTVENYGYTF
. | TRBJ1-6 | TRBV3-1/TRBV3-2 | . | TGTGCCAGCAGCCAACCGGGAGCGCATCATAATTCACCCCTCCACTTT | CASSQPGAHHNSPLHF